This T cell receptor beta chain was recorded in a study of radiotherapy plus CTLA-4 blockade in lung cancer. CDR1 SGHTA and CDR2 FQGNSA come from the germline V gene. V was clipped by 6 bases and J by 8 bases, with 24 bases between them. The CDR3 length is 16 residues. The repertoire was sequenced with immunoSEQ multiplex PCR; TCRdb's copy has only in-frame clones and lacks some. Of over 95,000 clones listed, about four fifths are singletons. The receptor's source is a human donor with non-small cell lung cancer who had a partial response to radiotherapy plus ipilimumab. Some clones in this sample may be carry-over from other donors' samples. The rearrangement links TRBV7-2 to TRBJ2-3; maybe TRBD2 (5 bases). The specimen was peripheral blood, collected from a patient treated with radiotherapy plus ipilimumab. The CDR3 bases are TGTGCCAGCAGACCCGCCCGGACTCCACTTTATGGTACGCAGTATTTT. This encodes CASRPARTPLYGTQYF.